The clone carrying this T cell receptor beta chain was counted only a few times. This CDR3 is built from 17 residues. Germline assignment: CDR1 SGHDN and CDR2 FVKESK. V gave up 4 bases and J gave up 0 bases; unmatched junction bases: 11. The data are from a study of blood T cell repertoires in COVID-19. Study at large: Whether acute or convalescent, the COVID-19 samples came from the United States, Italy and Spain. T cells, B-cell-depleted T cells, or PBMCs supplied cDNA or gDNA.

Authors' data handling: Reference gene primer amplification yielded estimated nucleated cell counts. Assay used: immunoSEQ multiplex PCR; TCRdb lists only in-frame clones, some missing. Clone size and V and J calls were adopted from that table, with D and trimming inferred from the DNA. The table records about 160,000 clones, 80% to 85% of them present only once. The sequence came from a woman aged 55-70 years with acute or convalescent COVID-19. The chain links TRBV14 to TRBJ1-1; 7 bases line up with TRBD1. Sequencing input: peripheral blood. The CDR3 region is CASSRGDRLFMNTEAFF. The CDR3 DNA is TGTGCCAGCAGCCGAGGGGACAGACTTTTCATGAACACTGAAGCTTTCTTT.